This T cell receptor beta chain was sequenced in a study of response to subunit inactivated influenza vaccine. Study-level results: Authors suggested each seasonal flu vaccination may recruit only limited numbers of new T cells.

Details on this clonotype: Antigen specificity is unknown.

The CDR3 is 17 residues long. CDR1 and CDR2 (germline): SGHTA, FQGNSA. V trimming: 6 bases; J trimming: 5 bases; junction bases outside the gene matches: 16. TCRdb reprocessed the RT-PCR reads with MiXCR, giving one entry per CDR3 protein. The sample holds approximately 700,000 distinct CDR3 sequences; approximately 15% are singletons and the top ten take approximately 6.5%. The clonotype comes from a man aged 50-59 years who received an inactivated influenza vaccine. Sequencing was performed on PBMCs from blood, taken 14 days before vaccination. The chain combines TRBV7-2 with TRBJ2-5; TRBD2 matches at 9 bases. The CDR3 nucleotides read TGTGCCAGCAGTCGGTTGGGGACTAGCAATTTCCGTGAGACCCAGTACTTC. Protein sequence: CASSRLGTSNFRETQYF.